One and the same sample provided the 20 T cell receptor beta chains below, sequenced in a study of shared clonotypes between healthy human individuals. TCRdb keeps only in-frame clones here, not all; method: immunoSEQ multiplex PCR. The data show around 2.5 million clones, roughly 93% seen once. Sequencing was performed on naive CD4+ T cells from PBMCs. Described subset: CD45RA+ positively selected. The receptors shown here come from a man between 18 and 29 years old in good health. Some clones in this sample may be carry-over from other donors' samples.

The gene calls are TRBV9 and TRBJ2-7; 9 bases agree with TRBD1. The CDR3 consists of 15 residues. Germline V gene data show CDR1 as SGDLS and CDR2 as YYNGEE. The V segment lost 4 bases and the J segment 6 bases; nucleotides outside the gene matches: 11. The CDR3 region is CASSPFLTGGGEQYF. Here the CDR3 DNA reads TGTGCCAGCAGCCCTTTTTTGACAGGGGGAGGCGAGCAGTACTTC.

This chain joins TRBV7-8 and TRBJ2-1, with D unresolved. Germline V lookup: CDR1 SGHVS, CDR2 FQNEAQ. The CDR3 extends over 14 amino acids. Trimming pared 1 base from V and 4 bases from J, leaving 8 bases between. CDR3 sequence: CASSLVLNYNEQFF. The CDR3, as DNA: TGTGCCAGCAGCTTAGTCCTGAATTACAATGAGCAGTTCTTC. The full variable domain, in which reference TRBV7-8 and TRBJ2-1 provide the parts outside the CDR3, is GAGVSQSPRYKVAKRGQDVALRCDPISGHVSLFWYQQALGQGPEFLTYFQNEAQLDKSGLPSDRFFAERPEGSVSTLKIQRTQQEDSAVYLCASSLVLNYNEQFFGPGTRLTVL.

A note on this clone: The junction shows a germline mismatch at one end, possibly a read error. The chain recombines TRBV30 with TRBJ1-3, with no clear D. The CDR3 consists of 15 residues. Germline CDR1 and CDR2: GTSNPN and SVGIG (reference sequence). For the CDR3, the DNA is TGTGCCCGGAGGTCTAACAGAGCCTCTGGAAACACCATATATTTT. It translates to CARRSNRASGNTIYF.

V gene TRBV28 combines with J gene TRBJ2-7; 9 nucleotides match TRBD2. The germline CDR1 and CDR2 sequences are MDHEN and SYDVKM. The CDR3 totals 13 residues. The trim removed 11 bases at V and 6 bases at J, leaving 11 bases unmatched. CDR3 residues: CASRTSVSLEQYF. The CDR3 DNA follows: TGTGCCTCACGGACTAGCGTGAGTCTCGAGCAGTACTTC.

This clone was detected only once. This chain connects TRBV5-1 to TRBJ2-1; 9 bases agree with TRBD1. This CDR3 comprises 17 residues. The germline gives CDR1 SGHRS, CDR2 YFSETQ. The V gene end was trimmed by 1 base and the J gene end by 7 bases; junction bases not matched to a gene: 12. The CDR3 sequence: CASSLPPGQGRLNEQFF. DNA for the CDR3: TGCGCCAGCAGCTTGCCTCCGGGACAGGGTAGGTTAAATGAGCAGTTCTTC.

The genes are TRBV28 and TRBJ2-7; no definite D call. The germline V and J ends were trimmed by 6 bases and 6 bases, with 18 bases remaining between them. The CDR3 runs to 14 residues. The germline CDR1 and CDR2 sequences are MDHEN and SYDVKM. The CDR3 sequence: CASSTYKSPPEQYF. Written as DNA, the CDR3 is TGTGCCAGCAGCACCTATAAATCCCCCCCCGAGCAGTACTTC.

Notes on this clone: Other nucleotide sequences in the sample specify the same CDR3. CDR3 nucleotides: TGTGCCAGCAGCCGCGGGGAGACCCAGTACTTC. As protein: CASSRGETQYF. The chain links TRBV2 to TRBJ2-5; D possibly corresponds to TRBD2 (5 bases). Germline-derived CDR1 and CDR2 are SNHLY and FYNNEI. Trimming removed 6 bases at V and 5 bases at J, with 7 bases between. The CDR3 spans 11 residues.

The V and J genes are TRBV11-3 and TRBJ2-7; unclear D gene. CDR3 size: 14 residues. Germline V CDR1 and CDR2: SGHNT, YENEEA. Trimming stripped 5 bases from V and 3 bases from J, with 14 bases between. The CDR3 region has the DNA TGTGCCAGCAGCCCACAACCCGACGGCTACGAGCAGTACTTC. Translation gives CASSPQPDGYEQYF.

V gene TRBV18 combines with J gene TRBJ1-5, with 11 bases lining up with TRBD1. This CDR3 region has 16 residues. Per germline, CDR1 KGHSH and CDR2 LQKENI. J was trimmed by 1 base and V by 3 bases; bases with no gene match: 2. CDR3 sequence reads: CASSPRDRGSNQPQHF. The CDR3 coding sequence is TGTGCCAGCTCACCCCGGGACAGGGGGAGCAATCAGCCCCAGCATTTT.

The CDR3 loop reads CARGLAGGVPTDTQYF. CDR3 coding DNA: TGTGCCAGGGGACTAGCGGGGGGGGTCCCGACAGATACGCAGTATTTT. J is TRBJ2-3 and V is TRBV2; 16 positions match TRBD2. The CDR3 contains 16 residues. Germline CDR1 SNHLY, CDR2 FYNNEI. V trimming: 9 bases; J trimming: 3 bases; junction bases outside the gene matches: 6.

As concerns this clone: The sample carries other DNA sequences with the same CDR3. The gene calls are TRBV11-2 and TRBJ2-1; D is uncertain. Trimming left V 0 bases short and J 9 bases short, with 3 bases between. The germline V gene has CDR1 SGHAT and CDR2 FQNNGV. This CDR3 comprises 11 residues. The CDR3 here is CASSLESEQFF. The CDR3 DNA follows: TGTGCCAGCAGCTTAGAAAGTGAGCAGTTCTTC.

V is TRBV5-5 and J is TRBJ1-2; D ambiguous. V was shortened by 1 base and J by 0 bases, with 13 bases between the two germline ends. Germline values: CDR1 SGHKS, CDR2 YYEKEE (reference sequence). There are 16 residues in the CDR3. The CDR3 DNA is TGTGCCAGCAGCTTGCTTCGGACCCCGGCTAACTATGGCTACACCTTC. Amino acids: CASSLLRTPANYGYTF.

In the case of this clone: Other DNA sequences in this specimen translate into the identical CDR3. The chain has TRBV5-4 and TRBJ1-1; the match to TRBD1 covers 7 bases. Germline values: CDR1 SGHNT, CDR2 YYREEE (reference sequence). There are 13 residues in the CDR3. The junction had 0 bases not matched to a gene; V was cut back by 0 bases and J by 4 bases. The CDR3 is CASSLDRGTEAFF. The DNA for the CDR3 is TGTGCCAGCAGCTTGGACAGGGGCACTGAAGCTTTCTTT.

The rearrangement uses TRBV7-9 and TRBJ1-2; 11 nucleotides match TRBD1. J was trimmed by 4 bases and V by 5 bases; bases with no gene match: 6. Germline CDR1 and CDR2: SEHNR and FQNEAQ (reference sequence). The CDR3 extends over 15 amino acids. Here the CDR3 DNA reads TGTGCCAGCAGCGTGGACAGGGGGCGCATCTATGGCTACACCTTC. Residues: CASSVDRGRIYGYTF.

The CDR3 coding sequence is TGTGCCAGCAGCGAAACTAGCGGGAGAATCAATGAGCAGTTCTTC. Protein product: CASSETSGRINEQFF. The genes are TRBV11-3 and TRBJ2-1; 11 bases map to TRBD2. V lost 5 bases and J lost 6; bases outside the gene matches: 6. The CDR3 totals 15 residues. Per germline, CDR1 SGHNT and CDR2 YENEEA. Based on the CDR3 plus reference TRBV11-3 and TRBJ2-1, the full variable domain is EAGVVQSPRYKIIEKKQPVAFWCNPISGHNTLYWYLQNLGQGPELLIRYENEEAVDDSQLPKDRFSAERLKGVDSTLKIQPAELGDSAVYLCASSETSGRINEQFFGPGTRLTVL.

The rearrangement links TRBV28 to TRBJ1-4; TRBD1 is a possible D gene (5 bases). V lost 7 bases to trimming and J lost 7 bases, with 10 bases between them. The CDR3 is 12 amino acids. Germline CDR1 and CDR2: MDHEN and SYDVKM. The CDR3 DNA reads TGTGCCAGCACAGGGTCGATTGAAAAACTGTTTTTT. As protein: CASTGSIEKLFF.

V gene TRBV4-2 combines with J gene TRBJ2-7; D ambiguous. The CDR3 has 16 residues. Germline loops: CDR1 LGHNA, CDR2 YNFKEQ. Deletions cut 0 bases from V and 5 bases from J, with 17 bases between. CDR3 coding DNA: TGTGCCAGCAGCCAAGACGAGGACCGGGCGTTGGACGAGCAGTACTTC. Protein product: CASSQDEDRALDEQYF.

This chain links TRBV27 with TRBJ1-2, with D possibly TRBD1 on 6 matching bases. The germline gives CDR1 MNHEY, CDR2 SMNVEV (reference sequence). Deletions cut 2 bases from V and 2 bases from J, with 15 bases between. The CDR3 is made up of 16 amino acids. Written as DNA, the CDR3 is TGTGCCAGCAGTTTAACCCCAACAGGGTTAAACTATGGCTACACCTTC. Translating it yields CASSLTPTGLNYGYTF.

Turning to this clone: Other DNA sequences of this sample code for an identical CDR3. The rearrangement joins TRBV5-4 to TRBJ2-7; TRBD2 aligns across 9 bases. V was clipped by 0 bases and J by 2 bases; unmatched bases: 3. Looked up from germline, CDR1 is SGHNT and CDR2 is YYREEE (reference sequence). The CDR3 is 15 amino acids. The CDR3 protein is CASSLGLAGTYEQYF. Written as DNA, the CDR3 is TGTGCCAGCAGCTTGGGTCTAGCGGGGACCTACGAGCAGTACTTC.

The J gene is TRBJ2-4, the V gene TRBV5-1; 14 bases are a match to TRBD2. With 5 bases clipped from V and 9 bases from J, the junction kept 10 bases outside the gene matches. From germline, CDR1 is SGHRS and CDR2 YFSETQ. This CDR3 region has 16 residues. The CDR3 is CASSETSTSGRAIQYF. The DNA of the CDR3 is TGCGCCAGCAGTGAGACCTCGACTAGCGGGAGGGCCATTCAGTACTTC.